Sequencing of this T cell receptor (beta chain) was carried out in a study of shared clonotypes between healthy human individuals. Study-level background: CD4 naive cells filled three plates per donor, CD4 memory three, CD8 naive two and CD8 memory one.

Sequencing used immunoSEQ multiplex PCR; TCRdb keeps in-frame clones, though not all of them. In the table there are hundreds of thousands of clones, roughly 70% of which are singletons. This clone was counted ten times or more. Trimming took off 8 bases at V and 5 bases at J, with 13 bases between the two ends. CDR3 length: 13 residues. CDR1 is WSHSY and CDR2 is SAAADI in the germline V gene. Healthy and HIV-negative, the adult donors had no recent acute infections or vaccinations. V usage is TRBV10-2 and J usage is TRBJ1-5, with D perhaps matching TRBD1 (6 bases). The sample was memory CD4+ T cells sorted from blood. Indicated subset: CD45RA-negative fraction. The clonotype comes from a woman in her thirties in good health. This CDR3 is CASGTGLDQPQHF. The CDR3 DNA reads TGCGCCAGCGGCACAGGGTTAGATCAGCCCCAGCATTTT.